This TCR beta chain emerged from a study of Ad26.COV2.S vaccination and SARS-CoV-2 variants. Study-level background: Intramuscular Ad26.COV2.S doses were given once or twice, 56 days apart.

Concerning this clone: Its specificity is not known.

Described treatment: some 19 received Ad26.COV2.S at low or high dose, single or two shots; several received placebo; per-sample allocation not given. Sampling took place 63 days after the first vaccine or placebo injection. Vaccine was an Ad26 vector expressing Wuhan-strain SARS-CoV-2 spike. Overall study results and limits: In TCR breadth and depth analyses, total T cell responses may have been underestimated. Vaccine recipients and placebo recipients showed similar non-spike TCR breadth.

This CDR3 spans 11 amino acids. Germline CDR1 and CDR2: ENHRY and SYGVKD. Trimming took 2 bases from V and 7 from J, leaving 5 bases between them. Clones were sequenced by immunoSEQ multiplex PCR, and TCRdb holds only the in-frame ones, with some missing. The sample lists about 320,000 clones, roughly 80% occurring once. This receptor was identified in a person aged 18-65 years who received the Ad26.COV2.S COVID-19 vaccine or a placebo. This specimen was peripheral blood, taken in a trial of Ad26.COV2.S vaccine versus placebo. V usage is TRBV10-3 and J usage is TRBJ2-5, with D unresolved. The CDR3 sequence is CAISEGMTQYF. CDR3 sequence (DNA): TGTGCCATCAGTGAGGGGATGACCCAGTACTTC.